This T cell receptor (beta chain) originates from a study of post-analysis software for immune sequencing data. Study outcomes and limitations: TRBV5-6, TRBV5-1 and TRBV20-1 were among 4 or 5 TRBV segments more frequent in patients than controls.

The authors incorporated unique molecular identifiers into the TCR beta cDNA libraries. Each CDR3 protein is one row after TCRdb ran MiXCR on the PCR reads. The sample records approximately 630,000 distinct CDR3 sequences, approximately 60% being singletons. The length of the CDR3 is 13 residues. In germline, CDR1 is SGHAT, CDR2 FQNNGV. On this clonotype: Its specificity is not known.

V and J are TRBV11-2 and TRBJ2-5, with D perhaps matching TRBD2 (6 bases). The J call may be mistaken, given a closer DNA end match to TRBJ2-4. The sequencing sample was made of blood. The clonotype originates from a girl aged 2-15 years with multiple sclerosis. The CDR3: CASVPRGGNIQYF. The CDR3 region has the DNA TGTGCCAGCGTCCCGAGGGGAGGAAACATTCAGTACTTC.